The subject of this entry is one TCR beta chain. The data are from a study of blood T cell repertoires in COVID-19. Study details: Acute and convalescent COVID-19 samples came from the United States, Italy and Spain.

Clinical history as reported by participants underpinned cohort assignment. For recovered donors of Cohort 3, there were two negative PCRs, clearance, or symptom resolution. The germline CDR1 and CDR2 sequences are MNHEY and SVGEGT. J gave up 4 bases and V 1 base, and 12 bases lay outside the gene matches. The CDR3 runs 17 residues. Source study methods: Amplified reference gene primers provided the basis for estimating nucleated cell counts. TCRdb's copy holds only in-frame clones and misses some; the assay was immunoSEQ multiplex PCR. V, J and clone size were drawn from that table, and D and trimming were deduced from the DNA. The sample comprises some 300,000 clones, 88% of which are singletons, and approximately 1% rests with the top ten.

This TCR derives from a woman younger than 45 who had recovered from COVID-19. Material: PBMCs or T cells enriched from blood (not recorded which). This chain links TRBV6-2 or TRBV6-3 with TRBJ2-5; TRBD2 matches 7 bases. The CDR3 coding sequence is TGTGCCAGCAGTTACTGGGAGGGTCGGGGGTTAAGAGAGACCCAGTACTTC. Encoded protein: CASSYWEGRGLRETQYF.